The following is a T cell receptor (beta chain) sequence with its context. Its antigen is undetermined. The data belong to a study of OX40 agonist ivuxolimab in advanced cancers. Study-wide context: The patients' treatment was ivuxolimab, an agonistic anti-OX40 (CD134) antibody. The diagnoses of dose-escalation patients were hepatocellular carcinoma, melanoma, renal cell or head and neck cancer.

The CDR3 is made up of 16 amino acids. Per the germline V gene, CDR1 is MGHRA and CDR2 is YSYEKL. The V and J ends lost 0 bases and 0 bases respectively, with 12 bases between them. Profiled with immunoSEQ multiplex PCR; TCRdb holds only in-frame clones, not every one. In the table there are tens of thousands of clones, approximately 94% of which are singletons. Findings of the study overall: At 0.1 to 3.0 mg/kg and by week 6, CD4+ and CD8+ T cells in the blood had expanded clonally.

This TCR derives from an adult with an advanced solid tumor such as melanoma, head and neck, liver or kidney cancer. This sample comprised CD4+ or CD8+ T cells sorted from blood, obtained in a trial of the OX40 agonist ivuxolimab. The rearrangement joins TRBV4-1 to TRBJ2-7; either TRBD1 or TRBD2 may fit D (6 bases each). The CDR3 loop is CASSQEGGTPSYEQYF. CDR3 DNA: TGCGCCAGCAGCCAAGAAGGGGGGACCCCCTCCTACGAGCAGTACTTC.